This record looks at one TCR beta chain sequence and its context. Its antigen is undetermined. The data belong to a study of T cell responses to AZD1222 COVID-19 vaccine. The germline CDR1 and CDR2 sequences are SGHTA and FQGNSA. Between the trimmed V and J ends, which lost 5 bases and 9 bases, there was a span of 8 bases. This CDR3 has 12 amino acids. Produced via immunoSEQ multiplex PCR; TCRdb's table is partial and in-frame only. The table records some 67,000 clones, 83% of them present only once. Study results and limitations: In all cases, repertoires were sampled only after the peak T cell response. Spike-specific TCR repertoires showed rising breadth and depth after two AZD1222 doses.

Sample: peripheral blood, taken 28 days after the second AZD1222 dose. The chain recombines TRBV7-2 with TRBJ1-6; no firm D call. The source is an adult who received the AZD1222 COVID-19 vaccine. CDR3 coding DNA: TGTGCCAGCAGCCCCCCCCTTTCACCCCTCCACTTT. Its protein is CASSPPLSPLHF. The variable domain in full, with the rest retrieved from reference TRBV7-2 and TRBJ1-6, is GAGVSQSPSNKVTEKGKDVELRCDPISGHTALYWYRQSLGQGLEFLIYFQGNSAPDKSGLPSDRFSAERTGGSVSTLTIQRTQQEDSAVYLCASSPPLSPLHFGNGTRLTVT.